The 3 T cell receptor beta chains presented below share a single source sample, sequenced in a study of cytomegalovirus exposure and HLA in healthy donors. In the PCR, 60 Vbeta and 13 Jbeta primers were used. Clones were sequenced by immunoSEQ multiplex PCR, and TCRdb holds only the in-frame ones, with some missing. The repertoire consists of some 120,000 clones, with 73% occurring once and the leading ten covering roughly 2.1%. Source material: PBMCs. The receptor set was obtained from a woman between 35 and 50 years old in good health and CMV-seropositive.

CDR3 in amino acids: CAWSVERASTDTQYF. The CDR3, as DNA: TGTGCCTGGAGTGTCGAGCGGGCTAGCACAGATACGCAGTATTTT. J is TRBJ2-3 and V is TRBV30, with a weak D call TRBD2 (6 bases). The ends were cut back, 0 bases at V and 0 bases at J, with 10 bases in the middle. Germline V lookup: CDR1 GTSNPN, CDR2 SVGIG (reference sequence). This CDR3 is 15 amino acids long. The full variable domain, in which reference TRBV30 and TRBJ2-3 provide the parts outside the CDR3, is SQTIHQWPATLVQPVGSPLSLECTVEGTSNPNLYWYRQAAGRGLQLLFYSVGIGQISSEVPQNLSASRPQDRQFILSSKKLLLSDSGFYLCAWSVERASTDTQYFGPGTRLTVL.

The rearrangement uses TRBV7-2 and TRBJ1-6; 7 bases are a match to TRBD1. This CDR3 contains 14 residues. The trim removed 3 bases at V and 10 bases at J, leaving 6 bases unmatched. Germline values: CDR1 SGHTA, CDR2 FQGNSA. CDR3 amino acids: CASSFDRVRSPLHF. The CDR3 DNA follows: TGTGCCAGCAGCTTCGACAGGGTTAGATCACCCCTCCACTTT.

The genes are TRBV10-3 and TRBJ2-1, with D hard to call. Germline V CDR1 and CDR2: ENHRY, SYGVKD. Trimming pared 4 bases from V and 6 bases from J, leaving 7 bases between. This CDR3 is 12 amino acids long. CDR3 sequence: CAISVNSNEQFF. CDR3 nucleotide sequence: TGTGCCATCAGTGTGAACAGCAATGAGCAGTTCTTC.